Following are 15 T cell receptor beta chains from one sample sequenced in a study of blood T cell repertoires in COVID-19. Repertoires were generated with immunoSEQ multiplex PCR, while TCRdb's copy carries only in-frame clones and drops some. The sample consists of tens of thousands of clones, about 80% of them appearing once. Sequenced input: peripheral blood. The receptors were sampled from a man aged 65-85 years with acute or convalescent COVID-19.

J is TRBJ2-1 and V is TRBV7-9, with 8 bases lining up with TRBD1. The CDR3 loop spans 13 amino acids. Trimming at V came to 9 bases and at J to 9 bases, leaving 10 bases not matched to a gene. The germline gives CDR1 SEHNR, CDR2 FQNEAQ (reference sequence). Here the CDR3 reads CASRQGISSEQFF. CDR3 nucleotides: TGTGCCAGTAGACAGGGGATATCTAGTGAGCAGTTCTTC.

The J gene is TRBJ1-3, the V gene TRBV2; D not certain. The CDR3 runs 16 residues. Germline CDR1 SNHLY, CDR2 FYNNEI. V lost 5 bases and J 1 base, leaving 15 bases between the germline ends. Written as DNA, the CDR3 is TGTGCCAGCAGTCCCTTCATACAGAGTTCTGGAAACACCATATATTTT. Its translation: CASSPFIQSSGNTIYF.

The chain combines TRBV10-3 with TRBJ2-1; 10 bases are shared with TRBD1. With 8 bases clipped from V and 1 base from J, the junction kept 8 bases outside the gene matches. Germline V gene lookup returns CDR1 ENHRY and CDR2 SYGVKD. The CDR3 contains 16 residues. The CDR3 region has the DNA TGTGCCATCTCGCCTGGACAGGGGGAATCCTACAATGAGCAGTTCTTC. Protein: CAISPGQGESYNEQFF.

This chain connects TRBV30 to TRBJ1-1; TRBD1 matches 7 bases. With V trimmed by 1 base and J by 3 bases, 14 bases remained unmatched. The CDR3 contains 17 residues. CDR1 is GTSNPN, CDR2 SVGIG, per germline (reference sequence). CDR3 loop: CAWSGGGKQGSYTEAFF. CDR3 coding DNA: TGTGCCTGGAGTGGAGGGGGCAAACAGGGAAGTTACACTGAAGCTTTCTTT.

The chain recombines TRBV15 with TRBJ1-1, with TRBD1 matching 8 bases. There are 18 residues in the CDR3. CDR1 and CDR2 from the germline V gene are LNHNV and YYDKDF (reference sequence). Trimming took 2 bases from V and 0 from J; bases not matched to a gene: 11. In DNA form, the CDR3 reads TGTGCCACCAGCAGACCTCGGACAGGGATAATAATGAACACTGAAGCTTTCTTT. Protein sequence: CATSRPRTGIIMNTEAFF.

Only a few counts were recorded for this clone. The CDR3 nucleotides are TGTGCCAGCAGCTTACAGGGCCTCGGGACCGGGGAGCTGTTTTTT. Translating it yields CASSLQGLGTGELFF. The chain carries TRBV5-4 and TRBJ2-2, with a tentative D call TRBD1 (6 bases). This CDR3 spans 15 amino acids. Germline-derived CDR1 and CDR2 are SGHNT and YYREEE (reference sequence). The germline V and J ends were trimmed by 2 bases and 5 bases, with 13 bases remaining between them. The entire variable domain, with the rest obtained from reference TRBV5-4 and TRBJ2-2, is as follows: ETGVTQSPTHLIKTRGQQVTLRCSSQSGHNTVSWYQQALGQGPQFIFQYYREEENGRGNFPPRFSGLQFPNYSSELNVNALELDDSALYLCASSLQGLGTGELFFGEGSRLTVL.

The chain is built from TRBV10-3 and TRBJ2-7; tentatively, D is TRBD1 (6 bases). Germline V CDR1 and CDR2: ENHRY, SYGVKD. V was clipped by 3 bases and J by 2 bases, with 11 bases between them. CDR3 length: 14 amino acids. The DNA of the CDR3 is TGTGCCATCAGTGATGTTGGGGACACCTACGAGCAGTACTTC. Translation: CAISDVGDTYEQYF.

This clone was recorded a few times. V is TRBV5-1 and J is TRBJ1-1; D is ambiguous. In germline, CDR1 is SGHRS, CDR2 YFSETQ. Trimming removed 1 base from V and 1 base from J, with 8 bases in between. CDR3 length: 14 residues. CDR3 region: CASSLTEGNTEAFF. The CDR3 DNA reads TGCGCCAGCAGCTTGACAGAGGGGAACACTGAAGCTTTCTTT.

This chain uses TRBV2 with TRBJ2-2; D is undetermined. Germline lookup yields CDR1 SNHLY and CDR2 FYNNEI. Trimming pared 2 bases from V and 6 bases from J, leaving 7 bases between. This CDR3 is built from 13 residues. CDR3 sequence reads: CASSETYSGELFF. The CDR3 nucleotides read TGTGCCAGCAGTGAAACTTATTCCGGGGAGCTGTTTTTT.

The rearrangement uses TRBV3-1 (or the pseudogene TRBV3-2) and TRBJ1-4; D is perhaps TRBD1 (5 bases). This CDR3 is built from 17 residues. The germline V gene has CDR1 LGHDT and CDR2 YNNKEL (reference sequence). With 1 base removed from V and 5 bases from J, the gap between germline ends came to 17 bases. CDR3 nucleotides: TGTGCCAGCAGCCAAGGTGTGAAAAGGGGCTCGAATGAAAAACTGTTTTTT. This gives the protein CASSQGVKRGSNEKLFF.

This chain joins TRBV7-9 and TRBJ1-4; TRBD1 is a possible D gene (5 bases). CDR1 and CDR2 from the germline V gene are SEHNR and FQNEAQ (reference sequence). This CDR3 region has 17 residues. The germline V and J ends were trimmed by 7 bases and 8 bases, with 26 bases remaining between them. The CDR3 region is CASTNTGGGRAREKLFF. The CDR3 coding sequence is TGTGCCAGCACCAATACCGGGGGAGGCAGGGCGCGGGAAAAACTGTTTTTT.

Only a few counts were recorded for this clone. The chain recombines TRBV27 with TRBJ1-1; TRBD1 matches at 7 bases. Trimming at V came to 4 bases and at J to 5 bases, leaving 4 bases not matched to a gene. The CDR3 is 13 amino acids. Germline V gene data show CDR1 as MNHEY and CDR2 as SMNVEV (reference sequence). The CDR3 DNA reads TGTGCCAGCAGTTCGGGGACAGATACTGAAGCTTTCTTT. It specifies CASSSGTDTEAFF.

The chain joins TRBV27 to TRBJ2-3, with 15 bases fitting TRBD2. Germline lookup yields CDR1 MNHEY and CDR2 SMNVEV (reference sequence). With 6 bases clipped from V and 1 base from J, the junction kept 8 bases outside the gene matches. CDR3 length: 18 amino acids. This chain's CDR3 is CASSPRTSGREGTDTQYF. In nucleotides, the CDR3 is TGTGCCAGCAGCCCCCGGACTAGCGGGAGGGAGGGCACAGATACGCAGTATTTT.

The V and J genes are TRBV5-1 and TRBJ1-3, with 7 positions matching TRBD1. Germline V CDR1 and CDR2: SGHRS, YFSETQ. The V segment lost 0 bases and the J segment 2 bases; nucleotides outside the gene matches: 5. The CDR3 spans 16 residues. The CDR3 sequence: CASSLEPQGAGNTIYF. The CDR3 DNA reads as TGCGCCAGCAGCTTGGAACCGCAGGGGGCTGGAAACACCATATATTTT.

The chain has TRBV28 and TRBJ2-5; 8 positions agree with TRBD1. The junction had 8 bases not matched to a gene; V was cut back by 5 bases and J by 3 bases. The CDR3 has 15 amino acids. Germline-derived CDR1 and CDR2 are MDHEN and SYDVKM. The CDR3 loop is CASSDRGEIEETQYF. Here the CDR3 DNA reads TGTGCCAGCAGTGACAGGGGTGAAATAGAAGAGACCCAGTACTTC.